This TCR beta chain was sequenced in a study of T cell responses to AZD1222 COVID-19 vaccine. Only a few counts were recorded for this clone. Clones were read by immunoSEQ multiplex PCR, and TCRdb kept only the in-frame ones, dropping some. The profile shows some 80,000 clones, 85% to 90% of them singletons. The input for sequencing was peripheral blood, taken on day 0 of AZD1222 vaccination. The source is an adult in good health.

The CDR3 sequence: CASRHRDAEQFF. The CDR3 nucleotides are TGTGCCAGCAGACACCGGGACGCTGAGCAGTTCTTC. V gene TRBV5-5 combines with J gene TRBJ2-1; D is tentatively TRBD1 or TRBD2 (5 bases each). CDR3 length: 12 amino acids. Germline CDR1 SGHKS, CDR2 YYEKEE (reference sequence). V was pared by 5 bases and J by 9 bases, with 12 bases between.